Listed below are T cell receptor beta chains from one sample, sequenced in a study of blood T cell repertoires in COVID-19. Data came from immunoSEQ multiplex PCR; TCRdb stores just in-frame clones and leaves some out. This table has hundreds of thousands of clones, approximately 78% appearing once. The sample comprised peripheral blood. Source of these receptors: a woman aged 80 or older with acute or convalescent COVID-19. The CDR3 runs from the conserved cysteine through the conserved F or W. A D gene is named only where the DNA matches it firmly. Only part of the rows carry a size: once, few, many, or a class if the clone is expanded.

d_gene | j_gene | v_gene | abundance | CDR3aa | CDR3nt
TRBD1 | TRBJ2-1 | TRBV9 | - | CASSVDGGQGVLNEQFF | TGTGCCAGCAGCGTAGATGGGGGACAGGGGGTTCTCAATGAGCAGTTCTTC
- | TRBJ1-1 | TRBV11-2 | - | CASSLELGGPSMNTEAFF | TGTGCCAGCAGCTTAGAATTAGGAGGGCCCTCCATGAACACTGAAGCTTTCTTT
TRBD1 | TRBJ2-7 | TRBV5-1 | - | CASRPGQGIGEQYF | TGCGCCAGCAGGCCGGGACAGGGAATCGGCGAGCAGTACTTC
- | TRBJ2-7 | TRBV10-3 | - | CAISPGDLSYEQYF | TGTGCCATCAGTCCGGGGGACCTATCCTACGAGCAGTACTTC
TRBD1 | TRBJ1-4 | TRBV5-1 | few | CASSGQGNEKLFF | TGCGCCAGCTCGGGACAGGGGAATGAAAAACTGTTTTTT
- | TRBJ2-3 | TRBV5-1 | - | CASSLILSVTDTQYF | TGCGCCAGCAGCTTGATACTTAGCGTCACAGATACGCAGTATTTT
TRBD2 | TRBJ2-1 | TRBV10-1 | - | CASSDPSGRAHEQFF | TGCGCCAGCAGTGACCCCAGCGGGAGGGCCCACGAGCAGTTCTTC
TRBD1 | TRBJ2-2 | TRBV27 | - | CASSSTGTGATGELFF | TGTGCCAGCAGTTCCACCGGGACAGGGGCGACCGGGGAGCTGTTTTTT
- | TRBJ2-1 | TRBV6-5 | - | CASSLRESEQFF | TGTGCCAGCAGTTTGAGAGAGTCTGAGCAGTTCTTC
TRBD1 | TRBJ1-2 | TRBV7-2 | once | CASRGQGAFGYTF | TGTGCCAGCAGGGGACAGGGGGCGTTTGGCTACACCTTC
- | TRBJ2-2 | TRBV28 | - | CASSGQRELFF | TGTGCCAGCAGTGGGCAGCGGGAGCTGTTTTTT
- | TRBJ2-5 | TRBV7-2 | - | CASRMTGEYQETQYF | TGTGCCAGCAGAATGACAGGCGAGTACCAAGAGACCCAGTACTTC
- | TRBJ1-5 | TRBV7-2 | once | CASSLGTGLNQPQHF | TGTGCCAGCAGCTTAGGTACCGGGTTAAATCAGCCCCAGCATTTT
TRBD2 | TRBJ2-1 | TRBV19 | - | CASSRVPLAGGPIVNEQFF | TGTGCCAGTAGTCGTGTCCCGCTAGCGGGAGGGCCTATCGTTAATGAGCAGTTCTTC
TRBD2 | TRBJ2-3 | TRBV9 | - | CASSSTSGTDTQYF | TGTGCCAGCAGCTCGACTAGCGGCACAGATACGCAGTATTTT
TRBD1 | TRBJ1-2 | TRBV18 | - | CASSPPDRALYGYTF | TGTGCCAGCTCACCGCCGGACAGGGCGCTCTATGGCTACACCTTC
TRBD2 | TRBJ2-1 | TRBV6-2/TRBV6-3 | - | CASSYGEGSGGIPFF | TGTGCCAGCAGTTACGGAGAGGGTAGCGGGGGCATCCCGTTCTTC
- | TRBJ2-3 | TRBV18 | - | CASSPTSGSTDTQYF | TGTGCCAGCTCACCAACCAGCGGAAGCACAGATACGCAGTATTTT
TRBD2 | TRBJ2-2 | TRBV7-2 | - | CASSLAGGAIGELFF | TGTGCCAGCAGCTTAGCGGGAGGGGCGATCGGGGAGCTGTTTTTT
- | TRBJ1-2 | TRBV3-1/TRBV3-2 | - | CASSYPGWGYTF | TGTGCCAGCAGCTACCCGGGGTGGGGCTACACCTTC
- | TRBJ2-1 | TRBV7-7 | - | CASSLGGIGNNEQFF | TGTGCTAGCAGCTTAGGCGGGATCGGTAACAATGAGCAGTTCTTC
TRBD2 | TRBJ2-7 | TRBV6-1 | - | CASSEEGRGREQYF | TGTGCCAGCAGTGAAGAGGGGAGGGGCAGAGAGCAGTACTTC
- | TRBJ2-2 | TRBV6-5 | - | CASSIGTHTGELFF | TGTGCCAGCAGTATCGGGACACACACCGGGGAGCTGTTTTTT
- | TRBJ2-5 | TRBV19 | once | CASSFGLGQGETQYF | TGTGCCAGTAGTTTCGGACTGGGCCAAGGGGAGACCCAGTACTTC
- | TRBJ1-4 | TRBV24-1 | - | CATSEGGRATNEKLFF | TGTGCCACCAGTGAAGGGGGACGCGCAACTAATGAAAAACTGTTTTTT
- | TRBJ2-3 | TRBV28 | - | CASSLTGLADTQYF | TGTGCCAGCAGCTTAACTGGTCTTGCAGATACGCAGTATTTT
TRBD1 | TRBJ2-2 | TRBV28 | - | CASSKPGQGDTGELFF | TGTGCCAGCAGTAAACCGGGACAGGGGGACACCGGGGAGCTGTTTTTT
- | TRBJ2-7 | TRBV2 | - | CASSLVTVPYEQYF | TGTGCCAGCAGTCTGGTGACAGTTCCCTACGAGCAGTACTTC
TRBD2 | TRBJ2-1 | TRBV7-2 | - | CASSSLLAGGLVGNEQFF | TGTGCCAGCAGCTCCCTTTTAGCGGGGGGGCTGGTTGGCAATGAGCAGTTCTTC